These T cell receptor beta chains were read from a single sample in a study of blood T cell repertoires in COVID-19. Sequenced by immunoSEQ multiplex PCR; TCRdb stores in-frame clones only, minus some. Among about 240,000 clones listed, approximately 85% were seen once. The sample comprised peripheral blood. These receptors came from an elderly man with acute or convalescent COVID-19. Both conserved end residues are part of each CDR3. A D gene is named only where the DNA matches it firmly.

d_call	v_call	j_call	cdr3_aa	cdr3_nt
NA	TRBV6-1	TRBJ1-5	CASSEAVRSRSLNSNQPQHF	TGTGCCAGCAGTGAAGCAGTCCGTTCGAGGTCTCTTAATAGCAATCAGCCCCAGCATTTT
TRBD1	TRBV7-6	TRBJ2-1	CASSLGQGASYNEQFF	TGTGCCAGCAGCTTAGGACAGGGGGCTTCCTACAATGAGCAGTTCTTC
NA	TRBV28	TRBJ2-5	CASSRLEEETQYF	TGTGCCAGCTCGCGACTCGAAGAAGAGACCCAGTACTTC
TRBD1	TRBV12-3/TRBV12-4	TRBJ1-2	CASSWTGVGYTF	TGTGCCAGCAGTTGGACAGGCGTTGGCTACACCTTC
TRBD1	TRBV28	TRBJ1-2	CASSGTGGYGYTF	TGTGCCAGCTCCGGGACAGGGGGATATGGCTACACCTTC
TRBD1	TRBV5-1	TRBJ1-4	CASRPGGAGNEKLFF	TGCGCCAGCAGACCAGGGGGCGCGGGTAATGAAAAACTGTTTTTT
NA	TRBV29-1	TRBJ1-2	CSVFGQRGYTF	TGCAGCGTATTTGGACAGCGTGGCTACACCTTC
NA	TRBV18	TRBJ1-2	CASRSLGGSYGYTF	TGTGCCAGCCGATCTTTAGGGGGTAGCTATGGCTACACCTTC
TRBD2	TRBV19	TRBJ2-7	CASSILAGGYEQYF	TGTGCCAGTAGTATCCTAGCGGGAGGCTACGAGCAGTACTTC
NA	TRBV19	TRBJ2-1	CASQPRAGFGVEQFF	TGTGCCAGTCAACCTAGGGCAGGGTTTGGGGTTGAGCAGTTCTTC
NA	TRBV29-1	TRBJ1-3	CSGTGGNTIYF	TGCAGCGGGACGGGGGGAAACACCATATATTTT
NA	TRBV9	TRBJ1-2	CASSPGQLVEVGYGYTF	TGTGCCAGCAGCCCCGGACAGCTGGTCGAGGTTGGCTATGGCTACACCTTC
NA	TRBV10-3	TRBJ1-2	CAISGAGTTSYGYTF	TGTGCCATCAGTGGAGCCGGGACAACTTCCTATGGCTACACCTTC